The rows below give T cell receptor beta chains drawn from one sample of a study of T cells in Graves' hyperthyroidism and ophthalmopathy. TCRdb called the multiplex PCR reads again in MiXCR, with one record for every CDR3 protein. Here the sample spans 450,000 to 650,000 distinct CDR3 sequences, more than 15% being singletons. Material: blood. The receptors originated from a woman between 18 and 29 years old with Graves' ophthalmopathy. Each CDR3 is given without its conserved first and last residue. Each record gives: V gene, J gene, CDR3 length, D gene, clone size, CDR3 protein. D genes are given only for firm matches. For some rows the clone size is stated as once, few or many, or as a class when expanded; others skip it.

>TRBV2|TRBJ2-1|10|NA|many
AGGRGIDEQF
>TRBV14|TRBJ2-3|13|NA|few
ASSQGGRVADTQY
>TRBV7-6|TRBJ1-2|13|NA|many
ASSLSPGWDYGYT
>TRBV7-2|TRBJ2-7|14|NA|many
ASSLGGTRAPYEQY
>TRBV7-8|TRBJ1-2|14|TRBD1|NA
ASSLAQTGAGYGYT
>TRBV9|TRBJ1-1|15|TRBD1|NA
ASSSGTGWFRNTEAF
>TRBV28|TRBJ1-2|12|NA|many
ASSLSGRLYGYT
>TRBV20-1|TRBJ2-7|14|NA|NA
SARDQAGALSYEQY
>TRBV6-1|TRBJ2-2|12|TRBD2|NA
ASSQLAGPGELF
>TRBV6-5|TRBJ1-1|11|NA|many
ASSYGRYTEAF
>TRBV19|TRBJ2-6|13|NA|few
ATGNSISGANVLT
>TRBV15|TRBJ2-6|15|NA|few
ATSTLPASSGANVLT
>TRBV27|TRBJ2-1|14|TRBD1|many
ASSLKQLSQGDEQF
>TRBV4-1|TRBJ2-2|12|NA|few
ASSQDSGSGELF
>TRBV30|TRBJ2-5|12|NA|NA
AWSYAGWSETQY
>TRBV3-1|TRBJ1-5|13|TRBD1|many
ASSQEGTGNQPQH
>TRBV28|TRBJ1-5|12|TRBD1|many
ASRTTGGEKPQH
>TRBV6-1|TRBJ2-7|13|NA|NA
ASSSYRTASYEQY
>TRBV6-5|TRBJ2-7|10|NA|many
ASSYKGHEQY
>TRBV10-3|TRBJ2-1|8|NA|NA
AISVSEQF
>TRBV28|TRBJ2-7|14|TRBD2|many
ASRDGIAGGRYEQY
>TRBV11-2|TRBJ2-2|12|NA|many
ASSAISGTGELF
>TRBV18|TRBJ1-1|16|TRBD1|many
ASSPVGGQGTTNTEAF
>TRBV29-1|TRBJ2-7|11|TRBD2|many
SVRSGTGYEQY
>TRBV28|TRBJ2-3|13|NA|many
ASSTPPGVGDTQY
>TRBV19|TRBJ2-5|11|NA|few
ASSICPQETQY
>TRBV30|TRBJ1-6|13|NA|few
AWSVTGLRRSPLH
>TRBV18|TRBJ1-2|12|NA|NA
ASSTGLTNYGYT
>TRBV28|TRBJ2-1|13|TRBD1|NA
ASSGGYRGLNEQF
>TRBV20-1|TRBJ2-3|11|NA|many
SARVPPTDTQY
>TRBV12-3/TRBV12-4|TRBJ1-5|12|NA|many
ASRRQAGNQPQH
>TRBV18|TRBJ1-3|14|TRBD1|few
ASSTNTGGSGNTIY
>TRBV5-1|TRBJ1-1|14|TRBD1|few
ASSLGGGGPNTEAF
>TRBV5-6|TRBJ1-5|16|NA|NA
ASSPRGEGVLSGQPQH
>TRBV5-1|TRBJ2-3|14|NA|few
ASSFGTFGSTDTQY
>TRBV7-2|TRBJ2-2|13|NA|many
ASSLSGWGTGELF
>TRBV28|TRBJ2-7|12|TRBD1|many
ASSSTGGLYEQY
>TRBV7-8|TRBJ2-1|15|TRBD2|many
ASSLDSWAAGGNEQF
>TRBV24-1|TRBJ2-5|13|TRBD2|many
ATSELRDYEETQY
>TRBV5-8|TRBJ1-6|11|NA|NA
ASSISLNSPLH
>TRBV20-1|TRBJ1-1|14|NA|many
SATVIGRTMNTEAF
>TRBV7-2|TRBJ2-1|13|NA|many
ASSFGMSSYNEQF
>TRBV5-1|TRBJ2-3|12|NA|NA
ASSPDLRRDTQY
>TRBV27|TRBJ1-5|13|NA|many
ASSPGTLSNQPQH
>TRBV7-6|TRBJ2-2|14|NA|NA
ASTHHAEPRRGELF
>TRBV7-2|TRBJ1-1|12|NA|few
ASSIDHTLRRAF
>TRBV5-5|TRBJ2-5|13|TRBD1|NA
ASSTWTGLTETQY
>TRBV14|TRBJ2-1|13|NA|NA
ASSQGQYPYNEQF
>TRBV28|TRBJ1-2|13|NA|many
ASTQQGLANYGYT